Described below is a single TCR beta chain sequence and its context. Its specificity is unknown. The germline V gene encodes CDR1 SGHRS and CDR2 YFSETQ. CDR3 length equals 15 residues. The V gene lost 0 bases and the J gene lost 1 base, with 8 bases spanning the gap. The assay was run at deep level. PCR replicates from unsorted PBMC used around 320 ng DNA, and this amount was roughly 32,000 T cell genomes. TCRdb keeps only in-frame clones here, not all; method: immunoSEQ multiplex PCR. The sample holds a few hundred thousand clones, around three quarters seen once. Every contributor of samples was a Caucasian grown-up residing in Nashville, Tennessee. The entry originates in a study of shared clonotypes between healthy human individuals. General study results and limits: Clonotype sharing among donors was expected to depend on sequencing depth.

The J gene is TRBJ2-1, the V gene TRBV5-1; possible D gene TRBD2, 6 bases. The clonotype was recovered from a woman between 35 and 50 years old in good health. Some clones in this sample may be carry-over from other donors' samples. The sample was PBMCs. Here the CDR3 DNA reads TGCGCCAGCAGCTTGGTACGGGAGTCCTACAATGAGCAGTTCTTC. As protein: CASSLVRESYNEQFF.